The source of this TCR beta chain is a study of blood T cell repertoires in COVID-19. Across the whole study: In each case, the material was cDNA or gDNA derived from T cells, B-cell-depleted T cells, or PBMCs.

The Seattle patients joined while their infection was active and were tracked longitudinally afterward. In the original workflow: Nucleated cell number was recorded as an estimate derived from reference gene primer amplification. Only in-frame clones appear in the TCRdb table, and some are missing; sequencing was by immunoSEQ multiplex PCR. The V and J calls and clone size come from that table; D and trimming were worked out from the DNA. The sample yields fewer than 200,000 clones, approximately 86% seen once. V was pared by 1 base and J by 4 bases, with 3 bases of the junction left unmatched. Germline V gene sequence: CDR1 LNHDA, CDR2 SQIVND (reference sequence). This CDR3 contains 15 residues.

Material: peripheral blood. This chain uses TRBV19 with TRBJ2-7; TRBD2 aligns across 11 bases. The TCR was taken from a woman at least 80 years old with COVID-19, enrolled during active disease. The CDR3 region is CASSIGLAGPYEQYF. The CDR3 DNA is TGTGCCAGTAGTATAGGACTAGCGGGACCGTACGAGCAGTACTTC.